This T cell receptor beta chain was captured by sequencing in a study of cytomegalovirus exposure and HLA in healthy donors. Primers included in the PCR were 60 Vbeta and 13 Jbeta primers. Profiled with immunoSEQ multiplex PCR; TCRdb holds only in-frame clones, not every one. The table has 120,000 or so clones, approximately 8% seen once. Germline values: CDR1 SGHRS, CDR2 YFSETQ. Between the trimmed V and J ends, which lost 0 bases and 5 bases, there was a span of 17 bases. This CDR3 comprises 16 residues. This clone is medium-sized (0.01 to 0.1%) within its sample. The chain is built from TRBV5-1 and TRBJ1-1; a possible D gene is TRBD1 (6 bases). The receptor was isolated from a woman in her thirties or forties in good health and CMV-seropositive. Sequenced input: PBMCs. The CDR3, as DNA: TGCGCCAGCAGCTTGGGGGGCGGACAGTCTACGACTGAAGCTTTCTTT. Translating gives CASSLGGGQSTTEAFF.